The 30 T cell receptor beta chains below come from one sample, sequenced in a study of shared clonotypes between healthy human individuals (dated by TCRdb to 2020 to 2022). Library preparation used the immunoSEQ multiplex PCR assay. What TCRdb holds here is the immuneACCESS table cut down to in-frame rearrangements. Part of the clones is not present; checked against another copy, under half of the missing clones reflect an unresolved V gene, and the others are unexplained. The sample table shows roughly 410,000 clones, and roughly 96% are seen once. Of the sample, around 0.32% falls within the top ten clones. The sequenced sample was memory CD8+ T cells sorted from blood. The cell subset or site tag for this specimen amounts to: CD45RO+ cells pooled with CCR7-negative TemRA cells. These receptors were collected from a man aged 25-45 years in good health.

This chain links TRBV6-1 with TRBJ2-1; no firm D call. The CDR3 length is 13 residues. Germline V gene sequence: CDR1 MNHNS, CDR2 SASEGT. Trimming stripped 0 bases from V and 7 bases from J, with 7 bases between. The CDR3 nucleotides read TGTGCCAGCAGTGAAGCGCGCACGAATGAGCAGTTCTTC. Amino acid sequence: CASSEARTNEQFF.

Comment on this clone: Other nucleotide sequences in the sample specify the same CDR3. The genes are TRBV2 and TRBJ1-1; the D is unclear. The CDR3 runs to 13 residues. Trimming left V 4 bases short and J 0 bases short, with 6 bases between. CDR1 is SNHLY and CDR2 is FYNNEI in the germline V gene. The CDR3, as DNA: TGTGCCAGCAGTGGTCAGTTGAACACTGAAGCTTTCTTT. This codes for CASSGQLNTEAFF.

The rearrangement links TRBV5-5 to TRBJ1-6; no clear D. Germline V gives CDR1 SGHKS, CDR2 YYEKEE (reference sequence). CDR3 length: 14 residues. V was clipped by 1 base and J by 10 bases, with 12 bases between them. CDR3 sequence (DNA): TGTGCCAGCAGCTTGTCCGGATCGGACTCACCCCTCCACTTT. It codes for CASSLSGSDSPLHF.

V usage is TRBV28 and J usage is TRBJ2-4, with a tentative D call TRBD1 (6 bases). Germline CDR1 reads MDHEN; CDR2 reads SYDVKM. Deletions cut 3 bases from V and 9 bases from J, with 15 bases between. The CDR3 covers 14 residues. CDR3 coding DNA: TGTGCCAGCAGTTTGGAGATAACAGGGCTCATTCAGTACTTC. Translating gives CASSLEITGLIQYF.

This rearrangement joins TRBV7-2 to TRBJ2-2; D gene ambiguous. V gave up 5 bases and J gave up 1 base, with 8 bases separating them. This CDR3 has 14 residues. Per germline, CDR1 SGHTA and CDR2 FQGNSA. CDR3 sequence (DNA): TGTGCCAGCAGCCCCCGTCTGAACACCGGGGAGCTGTTTTTT. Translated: CASSPRLNTGELFF.

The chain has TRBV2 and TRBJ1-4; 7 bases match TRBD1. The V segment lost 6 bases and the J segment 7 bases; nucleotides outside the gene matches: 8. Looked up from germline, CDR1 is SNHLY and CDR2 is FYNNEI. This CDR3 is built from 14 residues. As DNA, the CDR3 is TGTGCCAGCAGCCCGGGACAGAGTCTTGAAAAACTGTTTTTT. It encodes CASSPGQSLEKLFF.

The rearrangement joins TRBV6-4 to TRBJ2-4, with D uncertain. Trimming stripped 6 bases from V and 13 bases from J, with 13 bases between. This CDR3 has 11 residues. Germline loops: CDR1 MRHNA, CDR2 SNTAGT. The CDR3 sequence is CASSSRTAQYF. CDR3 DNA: TGTGCCAGCAGCTCCAGGACGGCCCAGTACTTC.

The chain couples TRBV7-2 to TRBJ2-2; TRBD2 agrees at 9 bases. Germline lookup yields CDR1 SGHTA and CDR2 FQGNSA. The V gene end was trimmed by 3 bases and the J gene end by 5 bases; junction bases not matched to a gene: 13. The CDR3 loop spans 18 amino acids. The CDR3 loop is CASSLALVWREGTGELFF. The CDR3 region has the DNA TGTGCCAGCAGCTTGGCTTTGGTTTGGCGGGAGGGGACCGGGGAGCTGTTTTTT.

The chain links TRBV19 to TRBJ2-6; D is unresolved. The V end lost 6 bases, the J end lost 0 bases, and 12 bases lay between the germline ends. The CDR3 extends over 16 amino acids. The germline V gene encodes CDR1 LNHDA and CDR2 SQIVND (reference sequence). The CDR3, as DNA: TGTGCCAGTAGAGCCTTCACGGTCTCTGGGGCCAACGTCCTGACTTTC. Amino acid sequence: CASRAFTVSGANVLTF.

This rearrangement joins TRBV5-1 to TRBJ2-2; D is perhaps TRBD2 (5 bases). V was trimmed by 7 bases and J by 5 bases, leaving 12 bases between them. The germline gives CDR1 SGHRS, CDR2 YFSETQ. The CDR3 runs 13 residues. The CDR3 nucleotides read TGCGCCAGCGTCGTCGGGGAAACCGGGGAGCTGTTTTTT. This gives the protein CASVVGETGELFF. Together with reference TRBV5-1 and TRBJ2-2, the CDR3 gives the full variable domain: KAGVTQTPRYLIKTRGQQVTLSCSPISGHRSVSWYQQTPGQGLQFLFEYFSETQRNKGNFPGRFSGRQFSNSRSEMNVSTLELGDSALYLCASVVGETGELFFGEGSRLTVL.

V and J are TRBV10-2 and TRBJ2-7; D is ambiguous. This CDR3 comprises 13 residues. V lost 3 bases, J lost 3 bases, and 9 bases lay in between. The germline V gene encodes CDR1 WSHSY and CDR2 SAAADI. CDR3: CASSENENYEQYF. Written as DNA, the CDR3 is TGCGCCAGCAGTGAAAATGAAAACTACGAGCAGTACTTC.

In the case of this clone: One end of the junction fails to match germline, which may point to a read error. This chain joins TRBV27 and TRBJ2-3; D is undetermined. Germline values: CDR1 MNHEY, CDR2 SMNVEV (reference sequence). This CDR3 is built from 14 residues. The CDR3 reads CASSVLSVPDTRYF. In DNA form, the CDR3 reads TGTGCCAGCAGTGTCCTGAGCGTTCCAGATACGCGGTATTTT.

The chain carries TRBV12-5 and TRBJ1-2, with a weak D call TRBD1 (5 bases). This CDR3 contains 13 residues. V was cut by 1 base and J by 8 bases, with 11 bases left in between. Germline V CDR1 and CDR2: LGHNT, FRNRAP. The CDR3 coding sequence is TGTGCTAGTGGTTTGGGCCAGGGCGGGGGCTACACCTTC. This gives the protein CASGLGQGGGYTF. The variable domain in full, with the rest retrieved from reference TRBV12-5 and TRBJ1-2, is DARVTQTPRHKVTEMGQEVTMRCQPILGHNTVFWYRQTMMQGLELLAYFRNRAPLDDSGMPKDRFSAEMPDATLATLKIQPSEPRDSAVYFCASGLGQGGGYTFGSGTRLTVV.

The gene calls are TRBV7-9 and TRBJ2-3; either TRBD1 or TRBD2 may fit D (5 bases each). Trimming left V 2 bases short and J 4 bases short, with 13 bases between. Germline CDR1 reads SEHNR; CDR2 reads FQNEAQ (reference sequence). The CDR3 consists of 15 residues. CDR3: CASSLRDEVADTQYF. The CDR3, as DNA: TGTGCCAGCAGCTTACGGGACGAGGTCGCAGATACGCAGTATTTT.

CDR3 sequence: CASSSSGGTRNTGELFF. The CDR3 bases are TGTGCCAGCAGCTCTAGCGGGGGAACCCGGAACACCGGGGAGCTGTTTTTT. V gene TRBV9 combines with J gene TRBJ2-2; TRBD2 aligns across 10 bases. Germline assignment: CDR1 SGDLS and CDR2 YYNGEE. With 4 bases clipped from V and 1 base from J, the junction kept 7 bases outside the gene matches. The CDR3 is made up of 17 amino acids.

The CDR3 coding sequence is TGTGCCAGACGGGACCCACTCACAGATACGCAGTATTTT. This encodes CARRDPLTDTQYF. The V gene is TRBV2, the J gene TRBJ2-3; D might be TRBD1 or TRBD2, each matching 5 bases. Per germline, CDR1 SNHLY and CDR2 FYNNEI. The length of the CDR3 is 13 residues. The V and J ends lost 9 bases and 2 bases respectively, with 12 bases between them.

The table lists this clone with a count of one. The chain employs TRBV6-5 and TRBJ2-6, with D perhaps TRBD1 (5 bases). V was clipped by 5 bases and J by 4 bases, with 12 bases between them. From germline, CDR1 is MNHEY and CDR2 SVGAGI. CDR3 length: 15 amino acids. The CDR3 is CASSLQGSGANVLTF. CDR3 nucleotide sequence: TGTGCCAGCAGTCTTCAGGGCTCGGGGGCCAACGTCCTGACTTTC.

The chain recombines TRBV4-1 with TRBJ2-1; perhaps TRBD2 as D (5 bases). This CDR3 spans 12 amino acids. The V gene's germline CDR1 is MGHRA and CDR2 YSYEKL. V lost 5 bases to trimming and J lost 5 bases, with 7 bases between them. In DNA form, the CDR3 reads TGCGCCAGCAGCGGGGAGAACAATGAGCAGTTCTTC. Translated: CASSGENNEQFF.

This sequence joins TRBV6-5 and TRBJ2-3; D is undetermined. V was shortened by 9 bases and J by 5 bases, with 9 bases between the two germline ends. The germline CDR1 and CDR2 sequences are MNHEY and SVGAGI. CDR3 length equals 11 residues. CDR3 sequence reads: CARSQGDTQYF. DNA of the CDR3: TGTGCCAGAAGCCAAGGAGATACGCAGTATTTT.

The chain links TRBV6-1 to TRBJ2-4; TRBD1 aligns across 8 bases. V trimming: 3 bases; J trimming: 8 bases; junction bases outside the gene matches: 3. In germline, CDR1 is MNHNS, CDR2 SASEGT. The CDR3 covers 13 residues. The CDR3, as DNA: TGTGCCAGCAGTGAGACAGGGGTTCACATTCAGTACTTC. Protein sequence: CASSETGVHIQYF.

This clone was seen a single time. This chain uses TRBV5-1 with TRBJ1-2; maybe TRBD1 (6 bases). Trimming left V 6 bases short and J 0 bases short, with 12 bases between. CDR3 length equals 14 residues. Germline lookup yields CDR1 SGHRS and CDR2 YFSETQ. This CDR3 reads CASTREGANYGYTF. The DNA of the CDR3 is TGCGCCAGCACGCGGGAGGGGGCTAACTATGGCTACACCTTC.

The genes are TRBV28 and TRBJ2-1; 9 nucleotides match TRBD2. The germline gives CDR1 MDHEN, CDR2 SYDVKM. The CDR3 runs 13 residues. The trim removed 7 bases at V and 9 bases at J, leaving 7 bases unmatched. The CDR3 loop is CASIGSGRGEQFF. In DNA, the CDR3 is TGTGCCAGCATTGGTAGCGGGAGAGGTGAGCAGTTCTTC.

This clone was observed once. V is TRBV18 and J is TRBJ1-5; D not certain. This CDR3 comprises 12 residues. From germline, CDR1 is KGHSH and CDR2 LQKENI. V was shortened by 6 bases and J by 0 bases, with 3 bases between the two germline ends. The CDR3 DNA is TGTGCCAGCTCTATTAGCAATCAGCCCCAGCATTTT. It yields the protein CASSISNQPQHF.

The CDR3 sequence is CASSESKGNYGYTF. The CDR3 DNA reads TGCGCCAGCAGTGAGTCGAAAGGGAACTATGGCTACACCTTC. V is TRBV10-2 and J is TRBJ1-2; D is unresolved. In germline, CDR1 is WSHSY, CDR2 SAAADI. This CDR3 has 14 residues. Between the trimmed V and J ends, which lost 0 bases and 2 bases, there was a span of 7 bases.

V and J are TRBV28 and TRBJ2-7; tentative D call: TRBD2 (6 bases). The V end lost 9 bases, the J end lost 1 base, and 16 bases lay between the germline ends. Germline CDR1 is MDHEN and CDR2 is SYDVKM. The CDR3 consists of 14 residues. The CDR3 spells CASKTSGASYEQYF. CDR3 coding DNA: TGTGCCAGTAAAACCTCGGGAGCTTCCTACGAGCAGTACTTC.

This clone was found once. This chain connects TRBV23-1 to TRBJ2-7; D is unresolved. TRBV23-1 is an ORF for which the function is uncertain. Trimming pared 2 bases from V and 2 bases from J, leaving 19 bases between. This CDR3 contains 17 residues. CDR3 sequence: CASSQVPTWQAPYEQYF. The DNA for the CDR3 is TGCGCCAGCAGTCAAGTCCCGACGTGGCAGGCACCCTACGAGCAGTACTTC.

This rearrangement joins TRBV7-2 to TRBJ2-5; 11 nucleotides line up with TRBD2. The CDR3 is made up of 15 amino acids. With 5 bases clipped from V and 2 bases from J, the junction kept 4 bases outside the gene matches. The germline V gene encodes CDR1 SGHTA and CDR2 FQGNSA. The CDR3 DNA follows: TGTGCCAGCAGCCGGACTAGCGGGCCACAAGAGACCCAGTACTTC. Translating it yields CASSRTSGPQETQYF.

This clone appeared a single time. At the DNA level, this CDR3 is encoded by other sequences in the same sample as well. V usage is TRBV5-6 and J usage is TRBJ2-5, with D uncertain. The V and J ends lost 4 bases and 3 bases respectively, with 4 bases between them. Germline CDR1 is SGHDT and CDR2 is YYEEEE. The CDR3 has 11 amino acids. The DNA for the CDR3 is TGTGCCAGCAGCCTAGAAGAGACCCAGTACTTC. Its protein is CASSLEETQYF.

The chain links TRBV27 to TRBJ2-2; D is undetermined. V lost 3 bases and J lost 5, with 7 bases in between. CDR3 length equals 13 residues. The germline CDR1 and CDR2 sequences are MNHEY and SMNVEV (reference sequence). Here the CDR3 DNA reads TGTGCCAGCAGTTTTCTGGGGACCGGGGAGCTGTTTTTT. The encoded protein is CASSFLGTGELFF.

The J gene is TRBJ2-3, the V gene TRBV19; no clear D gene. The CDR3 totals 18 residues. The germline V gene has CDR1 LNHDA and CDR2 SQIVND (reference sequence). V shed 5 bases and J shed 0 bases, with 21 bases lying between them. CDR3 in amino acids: CASSYSLPSGSSTDTQYF. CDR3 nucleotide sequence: TGTGCCAGTAGTTACTCTCTCCCCTCCGGTTCTAGCACAGATACGCAGTATTTT.